This TCR beta chain derives from a study of T cell responses to AZD1222 COVID-19 vaccine. Study observations and caveats: Females made up more of the donors, who were largely white British, and clonal diversity may have come out too low. The span of vaccine-associated CD4 TCRs extended across spike, with dominance at 160-218 and 743-854.

Remarks on this clone: The antigen is unknown.

Trimming removed 2 bases from V and 4 bases from J, with 12 bases in between. CDR1 MDHEN and CDR2 SYDVKM come from the germline V gene. The length of the CDR3 is 15 residues. The table came from immunoSEQ multiplex PCR; TCRdb's copy has only in-frame clones and leaves some out. The sample includes 150,000 to 180,000 clones, roughly nine tenths of them seen just once. The sequences come from peripheral blood, collected on day 0 of AZD1222 vaccination. The chain joins TRBV28 to TRBJ2-1; TRBD2 is a possible D gene (6 bases). The receptor was isolated from an adult in good health. CDR3 residues: CASSLPQDYYNEQFF. The CDR3 coding sequence is TGTGCCAGCAGTTTACCCCAGGACTATTACAATGAGCAGTTCTTC.